This TCR beta chain was profiled in a study of cytotoxic CD8 clonotypes in ibrutinib-treated CLL. Findings and limits, study-wide: Public clonotypes (which were uncommon) either contracted or remained stable on treatment. Baseline clonality, higher than in age-matched healthy donors, tracked circulating CD8+ T-cell counts.

About this clone: The antigen is unknown.

The CDR3 spans 14 residues. CDR1 MGHDK and CDR2 SYGVNS come from the germline V gene. Trimming took 2 bases from V and 4 from J, leaving 9 bases between them. TCRdb's table, derived via immunoSEQ multiplex PCR, lists solely in-frame clones and lacks some. The table includes over 100,000 clones, 80% to 90% detected once. The source is a human donor with chronic lymphocytic leukemia. This sample comprised PBMCs, obtained after 24 months of ibrutinib treatment. V is TRBV25-1 and J is TRBJ1-3; D is possibly TRBD1 (5 bases). CDR3 sequence reads: CASSEQGAGNTIYF. Here the CDR3 DNA reads TGTGCCAGCAGTGAACAGGGAGCCGGAAACACCATATATTTT. The full variable domain, with the rest looked up from reference TRBV25-1 and TRBJ1-3, is EADIYQTPRYLVIGTGKKITLECSQTMGHDKMYWYQQDPGMELHLIHYSYGVNSTEKGDLSSESTVSRIRTEHFPLTLESARPSHTSQYLCASSEQGAGNTIYFGEGSWLTVV.